The entry that follows covers one TCR beta chain sequence. Its antigen is currently unknown. Healthy bone marrow donors made up the donor group. The data originate from a study of cytomegalovirus exposure and HLA in healthy donors. 60 Vbeta and 13 Jbeta primers were used in PCR. Assay used: immunoSEQ multiplex PCR; TCRdb lists only in-frame clones, some missing. The table lists about 170,000 clones, roughly 80% of them singletons, with approximately 2.2% in the top ten. CDR3 length equals 13 residues. Per the germline V gene, CDR1 is SGHDN and CDR2 is FVKESK. V lost 6 bases to trimming and J lost 4 bases, with 12 bases between them. Study findings and constraints: Among TCR sequences, most were rare, though some public TCRs appeared in many donors. Available immune exposure information was restricted to CMV serostatus only.

The source of this sequence is a male donor in good health and CMV-seronegative. This chain connects TRBV14 to TRBJ1-1, with D possibly being TRBD1 (5 bases). Sequencing input: PBMCs. The CDR3 DNA sequence: TGTGCCAGCAGTCTACAGGAGAGCACTGAAGCTTTCTTT. Encoded protein: CASSLQESTEAFF.